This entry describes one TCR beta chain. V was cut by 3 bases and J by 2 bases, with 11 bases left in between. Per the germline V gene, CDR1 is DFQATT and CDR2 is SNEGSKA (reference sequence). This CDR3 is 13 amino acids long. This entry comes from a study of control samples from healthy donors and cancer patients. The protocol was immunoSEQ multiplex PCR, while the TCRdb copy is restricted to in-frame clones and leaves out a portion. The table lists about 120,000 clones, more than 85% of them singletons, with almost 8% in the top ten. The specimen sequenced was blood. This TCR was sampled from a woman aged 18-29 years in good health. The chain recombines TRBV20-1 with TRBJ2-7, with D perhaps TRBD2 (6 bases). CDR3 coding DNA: TGCAGTGCTAGTCCGGGCGGGACCTACGAGCAGTACTTC. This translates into CSASPGGTYEQYF.